The 9 T cell receptor beta chains given below trace back to one sample, sequenced in a study of T cells in Graves' hyperthyroidism and ophthalmopathy. The TCR beta CDR3 regions underwent amplification using RNA transcripts as the source. Using the HTBI primer set, a first-round RT-PCR was run on the TCR CDR3. TCRdb analysed the multiplex PCR reads with MiXCR anew, one entry per CDR3 protein. Seen here are 620,000 or so distinct CDR3 sequences, around 15% observed once, and the top ten hold around 12%. The source material was blood. The receptors derive from a woman between 45 and 65 years old with Graves' ophthalmopathy.

This clonotype was recorded at least ten times. This rearrangement joins TRBV20-1 to TRBJ2-3; tentatively, D is TRBD2 (6 bases). Germline V gene lookup returns CDR1 DFQATT and CDR2 SNEGSKA (reference sequence). V was pared by 5 bases and J by 0 bases, with 15 bases between. The CDR3 is 15 residues long. DNA for the CDR3: TGCAGTGCTTTCCCCTTCGGGAGCAGCACAGATACGCAGTATTTT. Protein: CSAFPFGSSTDTQYF.

The table lists this clonotype with many counts. CDR3 nucleotides: TGTGCCAGCAGCAACTGGGACTTTTACAATGAGCAGTTCTTC. It yields the protein CASSNWDFYNEQFF. The chain uses TRBV11-3 and TRBJ2-1; TRBD2 is a possible D gene (6 bases). CDR3 size: 14 residues. The V end was cut by 5 bases, the J end by 4 bases, with 12 bases between. Germline CDR1 and CDR2: SGHNT and YENEEA.

This clonotype was seen many times. The V and J genes are TRBV28 and TRBJ2-7; 13 nucleotides agree with TRBD2. CDR1 and CDR2 (germline): MDHEN, SYDVKM. The CDR3 runs 15 residues. The V segment lost 5 bases and the J segment 2 bases; nucleotides outside the gene matches: 3. This CDR3 reads CASSRLAGGPYEQYF. CDR3 sequence (DNA): TGTGCCAGCAGTAGACTAGCGGGAGGACCCTACGAGCAGTACTTC. The whole variable domain, filled in from reference TRBV28 and TRBJ2-7, reads DVKVTQSSRYLVKRTGEKVFLECVQDMDHENMFWYRQDPGLGLRLIYFSYDVKMKEKGDIPEGYSVSREKKERFSLILESASTNQTSMYLCASSRLAGGPYEQYFGPGTRLTVT.

This clonotype was recorded at least ten times. The V and J genes are TRBV20-1 and TRBJ1-4; tentative D call: TRBD1 (5 bases). V lost 1 base and J lost 0, with 9 bases in between. This CDR3 has 15 residues. Germline V gives CDR1 DFQATT, CDR2 SNEGSKA (reference sequence). The CDR3 DNA sequence: TGCAGTGCTAGAGTGGGGGGTGCAACTAATGAAAAACTGTTTTTT. Its translation is CSARVGGATNEKLFF.

The CDR3 loop reads CSASGGAGELFF. CDR3 coding DNA: TGCAGTGCTAGCGGCGGGGCCGGGGAGCTGTTTTTT. The rearrangement joins TRBV20-1 to TRBJ2-2; TRBD2 might be the D (6 bases). The CDR3 has 12 amino acids. V was clipped by 3 bases and J by 6 bases, with 8 bases between them. CDR1 is DFQATT and CDR2 is SNEGSKA in the germline V gene (reference sequence).

This clonotype was observed a single time. The junction departs from the called germline gene at one end, perhaps through a read error. The V call is TRBV24-1, the J call TRBJ1-5; D is uncertain. The CDR3 sequence is 12 residues long. Germline CDR1 is KGHDR and CDR2 is SFDVKD. CDR3 nucleotides: TGTGCCGCCAGCCGAGAAAATCAGCCCCAGCATTTT. As protein: CAASRENQPQHF.

This clonotype was picked up a small number of times. The CDR3 is CASSRDRGGEQFF. Here the CDR3 DNA reads TGTGCCAGCAGCCGCGACAGGGGTGGGGAGCAGTTCTTC. The chain employs TRBV12-3 or TRBV12-4 and TRBJ2-1; TRBD1 matches at 8 bases. The length of the CDR3 is 13 residues. V gave up 6 bases and J gave up 10 bases; unmatched junction bases: 8.

With respect to this clonotype: Compared with germline, one end of the junction differs, possibly owing to a read error. V and J are TRBV14 and TRBJ2-2; tentative D call: TRBD2 (6 bases). The germline V gene has CDR1 SGHDN and CDR2 FVKESK. The CDR3 contains 11 residues. CDR3 sequence reads: CASSAFGGLFF. In nucleotides, the CDR3 is TGTGCCAGCAGCGCTTTCGGGGGGCTGTTTTTT. The variable domain in full, completed from reference TRBV14 and TRBJ2-2, reads EAGVTQFPSHSVIEKGQTVTLRCDPISGHDNLYWYRRVMGKEIKFLLHFVKESKQDESGMPNNRFLAERTGGTYSTLKVQPAELEDSGVYFCASSAFGGLFFGEGSRLTVL.

This clonotype was observed at least ten times. The chain joins TRBV13 to TRBJ1-1; D gene uncertain. The CDR3 totals 13 residues. Germline-derived CDR1 and CDR2 are PRHDT and FYEKMQ (reference sequence). The V gene lost 5 bases and the J gene lost 0 bases, with 7 bases spanning the gap. CDR3: CASSPMLNTEAFF. CDR3 coding DNA: TGTGCCAGCAGCCCCATGCTGAACACTGAAGCTTTCTTT.